Below are 15 T cell receptor beta chains sequenced from a single sample in a study of blood T cell repertoires in COVID-19. Generated by immunoSEQ multiplex PCR, the TCRdb table keeps only in-frame clones and is missing some. The sample contains some 150,000 clones, about four fifths of which appear only once. The sample comprised peripheral blood. The receptors here all came from a woman in her sixties or seventies with acute or convalescent COVID-19.

V is TRBV7-2 and J is TRBJ1-5; D gene ambiguous. The V end was cut by 3 bases, the J end by 4 bases, with 13 bases between. The CDR3 sequence is 15 residues long. Per germline, CDR1 SGHTA and CDR2 FQGNSA. The CDR3 region is CASSFVEGLNQPQHF. The CDR3, as DNA: TGTGCCAGCAGCTTTGTAGAGGGATTGAATCAGCCCCAGCATTTT.

The chain employs TRBV28 and TRBJ2-7; 8 bases are a match to TRBD1. In germline, CDR1 is MDHEN, CDR2 SYDVKM. J lost 5 bases, V lost 5 bases, and 20 bases had no gene match. The CDR3 is 18 residues long. DNA of the CDR3: TGTGCCAGCAGTACCACCGACAGGGGTCGGCGCCTGCGGAACGAGCAGTACTTC. The encoded protein is CASSTTDRGRRLRNEQYF.

This chain links TRBV30 with TRBJ2-7, with D possibly TRBD2 on 5 matching bases. V dropped 2 bases and J dropped 6 bases, with 17 bases sitting between them. The germline gives CDR1 GTSNPN, CDR2 SVGIG (reference sequence). The CDR3 covers 14 residues. The CDR3 spells CAWSLGPGGGEQYF. The CDR3 bases are TGTGCCTGGAGTCTGGGTCCAGGAGGTGGCGAGCAGTACTTC.

The J gene is TRBJ2-2, the V gene TRBV19; tentative D call: TRBD1 (6 bases). Between the trimmed V and J ends, which lost 6 bases and 0 bases, there was a span of 11 bases. The germline gives CDR1 LNHDA, CDR2 SQIVND (reference sequence). The CDR3 covers 15 residues. This chain's CDR3 is CASRPGHSNTGELFF. The CDR3 region has the DNA TGTGCCAGTAGACCGGGACATTCGAACACCGGGGAGCTGTTTTTT.

The rearrangement links TRBV7-2 to TRBJ2-7; tentatively, D is TRBD1 (5 bases). V shed 1 base and J shed 7 bases, with 11 bases lying between them. The CDR3 totals 13 residues. Per germline, CDR1 SGHTA and CDR2 FQGNSA. The CDR3 protein is CASSLGLAGEQYF. CDR3 coding DNA: TGTGCCAGCAGCTTAGGACTCGCAGGGGAGCAGTACTTC. The full variable domain, with the rest looked up from reference TRBV7-2 and TRBJ2-7, is GAGVSQSPSNKVTEKGKDVELRCDPISGHTALYWYRQSLGQGLEFLIYFQGNSAPDKSGLPSDRFSAERTGGSVSTLTIQRTQQEDSAVYLCASSLGLAGEQYFGPGTRLTVT.

The genes are TRBV7-2 and TRBJ1-2; no clear D gene. CDR1 is SGHTA and CDR2 is FQGNSA in the germline V gene. Between the trimmed V and J ends, which lost 5 bases and 7 bases, there was a span of 17 bases. There are 14 residues in the CDR3. The CDR3 DNA reads TGTGCCAGCAGCCCCCTGATCCTAGGGAGTGGCTACACCTTC. As protein: CASSPLILGSGYTF.

This rearrangement joins TRBV7-2 to TRBJ1-5; 7 bases align to TRBD1. V dropped 5 bases and J dropped 7; count of bases not matched to a gene: 8. This CDR3 has 14 residues. CDR1 and CDR2 (germline): SGHTA, FQGNSA. CDR3 in amino acids: CASSTRGGGQPQHF. CDR3 coding DNA: TGTGCCAGCAGCACCCGAGGGGGCGGCCAGCCCCAGCATTTT.

The chain links TRBV6-2 or TRBV6-3 to TRBJ2-6; 7 bases line up with TRBD1. Germline V gives CDR1 MNHEY, CDR2 SVGEGT. This CDR3 is 18 amino acids long. The V and J ends lost 2 bases and 0 bases, in that order; junction bases with no gene match: 7. CDR3 loop: CASSYGVGQRSGANVLTF. In nucleotides, the CDR3 is TGTGCCAGCAGTTACGGTGTGGGACAGCGCTCTGGGGCCAACGTCCTGACTTTC.

The J gene is TRBJ1-4, the V gene TRBV9; perhaps TRBD1 as D (5 bases). V lost 4 bases, J lost 8 bases, and 18 bases lay in between. CDR3 length equals 15 residues. Germline loops: CDR1 SGDLS, CDR2 YYNGEE. CDR3 sequence reads: CASSRGMGSGEKLFF. CDR3 nucleotide sequence: TGTGCCAGCAGCCGGGGGATGGGGAGCGGGGAAAAACTGTTTTTT.

The rearrangement joins TRBV6-1 to TRBJ1-2; 8 positions agree with TRBD1. Germline-derived CDR1 and CDR2 are MNHNS and SASEGT. CDR3 size: 15 residues. V was pared by 2 bases and J by 8 bases, with 10 bases of the junction left unmatched. The CDR3 loop reads CASSELRQGARGYTF. CDR3 DNA: TGTGCCAGCAGTGAACTGCGTCAGGGGGCGAGGGGCTACACCTTC.

The chain combines TRBV11-3 with TRBJ1-1; a weak D match, TRBD1 (6 bases). Germline CDR1 and CDR2: SGHNT and YENEEA. The CDR3 length is 14 residues. The V and J ends lost 3 bases and 0 bases respectively, with 8 bases between them. The CDR3: CASSLDSMNTEAFF. The CDR3 bases are TGTGCCAGCAGCTTGGACAGCATGAACACTGAAGCTTTCTTT.

V and J are TRBV10-1 and TRBJ2-7; 7 nucleotides align to TRBD1. V lost 2 bases to trimming and J lost 6 bases; unmatched junction nucleotides: 7. Looked up from germline, CDR1 is WNHNN and CDR2 is SYGVQD (reference sequence). CDR3 length equals 14 residues. CDR3 amino acids: CASSEALDRREQYF. CDR3 nucleotides: TGCGCCAGCAGTGAGGCCCTGGACAGGCGCGAGCAGTACTTC.

The genes are TRBV7-2 and TRBJ2-1, with 7 bases identical to TRBD2. V lost 0 bases, J lost 0 bases, and 8 bases stayed unmatched. The CDR3 is 18 amino acids. Germline CDR1 is SGHTA and CDR2 is FQGNSA. Written as DNA, the CDR3 is TGTGCCAGCAGCTTAGCCGGCCCTAGCGGTTACTCCTACAATGAGCAGTTCTTC. It yields the protein CASSLAGPSGYSYNEQFF.

The chain combines TRBV7-9 with TRBJ1-1, with D possibly matching TRBD1 (6 bases). Germline V gene sequence: CDR1 SEHNR, CDR2 FQNEAQ (reference sequence). CDR3 length equals 13 residues. The ends were cut back, 5 bases at V and 1 base at J, with 8 bases in the middle. In DNA, the CDR3 is TGTGCCAGCAGCCGGACAGAGAACACTGAAGCTTTCTTT. Translation: CASSRTENTEAFF.

The chain is built from TRBV2 and TRBJ2-5; TRBD1 is a possible D gene (5 bases). CDR3 length equals 14 residues. Trimming took off 4 bases at V and 5 bases at J, with 14 bases between the two ends. Germline values: CDR1 SNHLY, CDR2 FYNNEI. The CDR3 DNA sequence: TGTGCCAGCAGTGTAGGGGCGGAATGGGAGACCCAGTACTTC. Its translation is CASSVGAEWETQYF.